What follows describes a single T cell receptor (beta chain). Sequencing used immunoSEQ multiplex PCR; TCRdb keeps in-frame clones, though not all of them. Of some 98,000 clones listed, almost 96% are singletons. The data were obtained in a study of technical replicates of blood from several donors. The V segment lost 5 bases and the J segment 5 bases; nucleotides outside the gene matches: 9. The CDR3 is 15 residues long. The germline V gene encodes CDR1 MNHNY and CDR2 SVGAGI (reference sequence). The rearrangement joins TRBV6-6 to TRBJ1-1; TRBD1 matches at 9 bases. Sequences were obtained from T cells isolated from PBMCs. This sequence was found in a human donor in good health. In DNA form, the CDR3 reads TGTGCCAGCAGTACCACAGGGGGCGCCCGGACTGAAGCTTTCTTT. It translates to CASSTTGGARTEAFF.